These 17 T cell receptor beta chains share one sample of origin, sequenced in a study of HIV-infected children after antiretroviral therapy interruption. The TCR library was built from RNA with a 3' RACE protocol and unique molecular identifiers. A single record per CDR3 protein comes from TCRdb applying MiXCR to the 3' RACE reads. Among about 86,000 distinct CDR3 sequences, approximately 6.9% were seen once, and the ten largest hold around 1.1%. Treatment denoted: PENTA 11 planned treatment interruption arm or continuous ART arm. The specimen was CD45RA+ CD4+ T cells from PBMCs, pooled from several time points, collected from a donor given antiretroviral therapy, either interrupted or continuous. Subset of the sample: naive CD4+ CD45RA+ CD45RO- T cells. These receptors were obtained from a pool of human donors with HIV.

This clonotype came up many times. The rearrangement joins TRBV12-3 or TRBV12-4 to TRBJ2-7, with 7 bases lining up with TRBD2. The CDR3 consists of 16 residues. Losses at the gene ends were 3 bases for V and 2 bases for J; bases not matched to a gene: 10. CDR3 protein: CASSFELAEGTYEQYF. In DNA form, the CDR3 reads TGTGCCAGCAGTTTTGAGCTAGCGGAGGGGACCTACGAGCAGTACTTC.

The genes are TRBV5-1 and TRBJ2-3; D may match TRBD1 or TRBD2 (5 bases each). This CDR3 is built from 13 residues. Germline-derived CDR1 and CDR2 are SGHRS and YFSETQ. V lost 4 bases and J lost 2, with 8 bases in between. DNA of the CDR3: TGCGCCAGCAGCCCGGGGACCACAGATACGCAGTATTTT. It yields the protein CASSPGTTDTQYF. The whole variable domain, remainder taken from reference TRBV5-1 and TRBJ2-3, is KAGVTQTPRYLIKTRGQQVTLSCSPISGHRSVSWYQQTPGQGLQFLFEYFSETQRNKGNFPGRFSGRQFSNSRSEMNVSTLELGDSALYLCASSPGTTDTQYFGPGTRLTVL.

This clonotype turned up a few times. This CDR3 reads CASSQEGRANTEAFF. The CDR3 DNA reads TGTGCCAGCAGCCAAGAAGGCAGAGCGAACACTGAAGCTTTCTTT. V and J are TRBV3-1 and TRBJ1-1; D gene ambiguous. Trimming stripped 0 bases from V and 1 base from J, with 9 bases between. Germline V CDR1 and CDR2: LGHDT, YNNKEL (reference sequence). The CDR3 spans 15 residues. The full variable domain, rest sourced from reference TRBV3-1 and TRBJ1-1, is DTAVSQTPKYLVTQMGNDKSIKCEQNLGHDTMYWYKQDSKKFLKIMFSYNNKELIINETVPNRFSPKSPDKAHLNLHINSLELGDSAVYFCASSQEGRANTEAFFGQGTRLTVV.

There are many counts of this clonotype. This chain uses TRBV7-9 with TRBJ2-3; D call uncertain. Trimming shortened V by 6 bases and J by 2 bases, and 3 bases separated the two germline ends. This CDR3 is built from 11 residues. Germline CDR1 and CDR2: SEHNR and FQNEAQ (reference sequence). CDR3 protein: CASRPTDTQYF. The CDR3 DNA reads as TGTGCCAGCAGACCCACAGATACGCAGTATTTT. The whole variable domain, remainder taken from reference TRBV7-9 and TRBJ2-3, is DTGVSQNPRHKITKRGQNVTFRCDPISEHNRLYWYRQTLGQGPEFLTYFQNEAQLEKSRLLSDRFSAERPKGSFSTLEIQRTEQGDSAMYLCASRPTDTQYFGPGTRLTVL.

This clonotype was recorded at least ten times. This chain joins TRBV29-1 and TRBJ2-1; 7 nucleotides match TRBD1. Trimming removed 7 bases from V and 4 bases from J; junction bases left unmatched: 7. Per the germline V gene, CDR1 is SQVTM and CDR2 is ANQGSEA. The CDR3 length is 13 residues. The CDR3 region has the DNA TGCAGCGGCTCAGGGACAGCATACAATGAGCAGTTCTTC. Translated: CSGSGTAYNEQFF.

The chain has TRBV19 and TRBJ1-2; 7 nucleotides agree with TRBD1. The junction had 8 bases not matched to a gene; V was cut back by 6 bases and J by 4 bases. CDR3 length equals 14 residues. The V gene's germline CDR1 is LNHDA and CDR2 SQIVND (reference sequence). CDR3 in amino acids: CASRDRDRLYGYTF. CDR3 bases: TGTGCCAGTAGAGACAGGGACCGTCTCTATGGCTACACCTTC.

This chain links TRBV9 with TRBJ2-3, with D perhaps matching TRBD2 (6 bases). The CDR3 has 14 amino acids. The germline V and J ends were trimmed by 2 bases and 3 bases, with 10 bases remaining between them. Germline V gene data show CDR1 as SGDLS and CDR2 as YYNGEE. The CDR3 DNA is TGTGCCAGCAGCGTTAGCGGCCAAACAGATACGCAGTATTTT. Translated: CASSVSGQTDTQYF.

This clonotype was detected many times. V usage is TRBV3-1 and J usage is TRBJ2-7; D call uncertain. Germline values: CDR1 LGHDT, CDR2 YNNKEL (reference sequence). Between the trimmed V and J ends, which lost 2 bases and 12 bases, there was a span of 14 bases. The CDR3 runs 12 residues. The CDR3 DNA reads TGTGCCAGCAGCCAAAGCCCAGAGATCCGGTACTTC. This sequence encodes CASSQSPEIRYF.

This clonotype was detected ten times or more. V and J are TRBV2 and TRBJ1-1; 7 bases align to TRBD1. The V and J ends lost 8 bases and 0 bases, in that order; junction bases with no gene match: 6. The CDR3 extends over 14 amino acids. Looked up from germline, CDR1 is SNHLY and CDR2 is FYNNEI. The CDR3 bases are TGTGCCAGCCAACGACAGGGCTTGAACACTGAAGCTTTCTTT. It translates to CASQRQGLNTEAFF.

In its sample, this clonotype was seen many times. The CDR3 here is CASSLRVVQGRRAFF. The CDR3 nucleotides are TGTGCCAGCAGTTTAAGGGTGGTACAGGGCAGGCGGGCTTTCTTT. The V call is TRBV12-3 or TRBV12-4, the J call TRBJ1-1; tentatively, D is TRBD1 (6 bases). This CDR3 contains 15 residues. Trimming shortened V by 2 bases and J by 11 bases, and 21 bases separated the two germline ends.

V and J are TRBV2 and TRBJ2-1; the D is unclear. The V end was cut by 7 bases, the J end by 0 bases, with 7 bases between. This CDR3 is 13 amino acids long. The germline V gene has CDR1 SNHLY and CDR2 FYNNEI. As DNA, the CDR3 is TGTGCCAGCACCCAGGACTCCTACAATGAGCAGTTCTTC. Protein product: CASTQDSYNEQFF.

This clonotype was detected ten times or more. The chain combines TRBV29-1 with TRBJ1-4; D is undetermined. CDR3 length: 11 amino acids. With 3 bases removed from V and 6 bases from J, the gap between germline ends came to 5 bases. Germline CDR1 and CDR2: SQVTM and ANQGSEA. This CDR3 reads CSVDGDEKLFF. CDR3 sequence (DNA): TGCAGCGTTGATGGCGATGAAAAACTGTTTTTT.

This chain connects TRBV6-6 to TRBJ2-7, with TRBD1 identical over 8 bases. With 6 bases clipped from V and 3 bases from J, the junction kept 7 bases outside the gene matches. CDR3 length: 14 residues. The germline gives CDR1 MNHNY, CDR2 SVGAGI (reference sequence). In DNA, the CDR3 is TGTGCCAGCAGCTTACAGGGGGAAAACTACGAGCAGTACTTC. This encodes CASSLQGENYEQYF.

This clonotype was seen repeatedly, ten times or more. The chain joins TRBV10-3 to TRBJ1-2; the D is unclear. V was pared by 4 bases and J by 2 bases, with 8 bases between. This CDR3 is 13 amino acids long. Germline assignment: CDR1 ENHRY and CDR2 SYGVKD. The CDR3 DNA follows: TGTGCCATCAGTGTGGAAGGAAACTATGGCTACACCTTC. This encodes CAISVEGNYGYTF.

This clonotype has at least ten counts. The chain has TRBV12-3 or TRBV12-4 and TRBJ1-1, with 7 bases identical to TRBD1. There are 11 residues in the CDR3. V dropped 6 bases and J dropped 8; count of bases not matched to a gene: 3. This chain's CDR3 is CASRSDREAFF. Written as DNA, the CDR3 is TGTGCCAGCAGATCGGACAGGGAAGCTTTCTTT.

This clonotype was picked up many times. The chain employs TRBV3-1 and TRBJ1-6; possibly TRBD1 for D (5 bases). The V and J ends lost 1 base and 6 bases respectively, with 10 bases between them. The CDR3 contains 15 residues. CDR1 and CDR2 from the germline V gene are LGHDT and YNNKEL (reference sequence). The chain's CDR3 is CASSQVSQVNSPLHF. The CDR3 DNA follows: TGTGCCAGCAGCCAAGTATCACAGGTTAATTCACCCCTCCACTTT.

This clonotype appeared many times. The chain combines TRBV5-1 with TRBJ2-7; maybe TRBD2 (6 bases). V was clipped by 0 bases and J by 2 bases, with 18 bases between them. Germline CDR1 reads SGHRS; CDR2 reads YFSETQ. This CDR3 comprises 17 residues. CDR3 DNA: TGCGCCAGCAGCTTGGCTTTTCGGGGGAGGCCCCCCTACGAGCAGTACTTC. It is translated as CASSLAFRGRPPYEQYF.